This is a list of T cell receptor beta chains from one sample in a study of T cells after yellow fever vaccination. TCRdb re-derived calls from the 5' RACE reads in MiXCR, one entry per CDR3 protein. Of about 340,000 distinct CDR3 sequences detected, 3% to 4.5% appear once; the ten largest clones hold less than 25%. Sequences were derived from PBMCs, sampled 5 days after the yellow fever booster vaccination. These receptors were taken from a young man who received the YFV17D yellow fever vaccine. Each CDR3 is given with its conserved first and last residue. A clone size is listed for some rows: how often the clone was seen (once, few, many), or a class if it is expanded.

TRBV12-3/TRBV12-4,14,many,CANGRGDETDTQYF
TRBV12-3/TRBV12-4,14,many,CASSLTYSNQPQHF
TRBV5-1,14,few,CASSLDASPDTQYF
TRBV4-3,15,.,CASSQVAADTDTQYF
TRBV11-2,14,.,CASRKLTGWFGYTF
TRBV12-3/TRBV12-4,15,many,CASAINSGFIEKLFF
TRBV4-3,18,few,CASSQDLGLAGGGDTQYF
TRBV5-5,18,few,CASSPGTGGGATTYGYTF
TRBV6-5,16,.,CASSYSGRGSNEKLFF
TRBV29-1,13,many,CSDEIQGYNEQFF
TRBV7-9,14,many,CASSTRGLGSEAFF
TRBV10-3,15,.,CAINAGTGHNSPLHF
TRBV20-1,14,.,CSARDQGVNSPLHF
TRBV5-1,15,.,CASRGQDTSNYGYTF
TRBV20-1,13,.,CSARAGSPDTQYF
TRBV5-1,14,many,CASSLGTVYNEQFF
TRBV29-1,14,many,CSVEVGGRADEQFF
TRBV6-5,15,.,CASSYGRGGTDTQYF
TRBV7-2,16,many,CASSLAMLGNTGELFF
TRBV20-1,14,.,CSASVSREETEAFF
TRBV5-4,15,few,CASSRVGGANTEAFF
TRBV30,17,few,CAWNGWVGGMNTGELFF
TRBV3-1,13,.,CASSQVGQGGYTF
TRBV12-3/TRBV12-4,14,.,CASRWGGQNTEAFF
TRBV6-1,15,few,CASSGLAGGTGELFF
TRBV6-5,13,.,CASSLVGLTEAFF
TRBV6-2/TRBV6-3,12,many,CASRRWETEAFF
TRBV5-6,15,few,CASSPKGSYNSPLHF
TRBV12-3/TRBV12-4,14,.,CASVPGQGSYEQYF
TRBV4-2,11,many,CASSQKETQYF
TRBV29-1,15,few,CSVEGGGTSPDTQYF
TRBV5-4,15,few,CASSLETGNWNEQFF
TRBV7-6,12,.,CASSPQGNQAFF
TRBV7-2,13,.,CASGRGPTDTQYF
TRBV4-2,16,many,CASSQDLATLGEKLFF
TRBV4-2,14,.,CASSLTLGVDTQYF
TRBV6-5,14,few,CASMGRGLYNEQFF
TRBV20-1,12,many,CSAPRSKETQYF
TRBV12-5,16,.,CASGPPSSGIQETQYF
TRBV3-1,15,.,CASSPGEVSTGELFF
TRBV30,12,.,CAWTPRYNEQFF
TRBV28,12,few,CASSTRGITLHF
TRBV7-2,16,many,CASSLNGGASAETQYF
TRBV2,14,.,CASDRDRGPDTQYF
TRBV27,15,.,CASSSKGPPEGKLFF
TRBV9,13,few,CASSSQGLETQYF
TRBV6-5,15,few,CASSRSFLDNQPQHF
TRBV7-2,14,few,CASSQGGLHDEQFF
TRBV20-1,13,few,CSARRPGQNEQFF
TRBV5-4,15,.,CASSLPGGANEKLFF
TRBV5-1,18,many,CASSWGQELDSSTGELFF